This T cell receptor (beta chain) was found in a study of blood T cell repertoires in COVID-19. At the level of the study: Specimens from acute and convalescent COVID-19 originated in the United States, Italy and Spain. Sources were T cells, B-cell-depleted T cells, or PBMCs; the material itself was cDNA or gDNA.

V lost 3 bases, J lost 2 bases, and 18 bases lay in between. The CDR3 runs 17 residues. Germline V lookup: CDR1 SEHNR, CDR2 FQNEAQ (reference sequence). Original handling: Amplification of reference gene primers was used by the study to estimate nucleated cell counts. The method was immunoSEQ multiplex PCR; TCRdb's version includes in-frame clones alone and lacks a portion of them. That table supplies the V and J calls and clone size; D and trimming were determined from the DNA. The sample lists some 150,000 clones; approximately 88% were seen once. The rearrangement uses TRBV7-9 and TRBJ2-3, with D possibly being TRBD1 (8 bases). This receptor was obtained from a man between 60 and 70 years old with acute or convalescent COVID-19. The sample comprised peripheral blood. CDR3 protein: CASSFGTTGGATDTQYF. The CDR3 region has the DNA TGTGCCAGCAGCTTCGGCACCACAGGGGGGGCCACAGATACGCAGTATTTT.